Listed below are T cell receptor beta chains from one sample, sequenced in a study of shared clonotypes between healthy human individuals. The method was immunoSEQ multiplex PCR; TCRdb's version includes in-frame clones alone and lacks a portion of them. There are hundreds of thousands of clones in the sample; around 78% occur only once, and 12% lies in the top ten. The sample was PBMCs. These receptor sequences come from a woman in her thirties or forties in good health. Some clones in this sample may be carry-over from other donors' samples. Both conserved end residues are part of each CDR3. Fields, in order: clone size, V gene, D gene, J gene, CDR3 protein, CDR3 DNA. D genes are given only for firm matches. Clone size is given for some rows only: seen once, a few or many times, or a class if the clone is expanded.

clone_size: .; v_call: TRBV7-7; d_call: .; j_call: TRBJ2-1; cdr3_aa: CASSRDVYNEQFF; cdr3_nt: TGTGCTAGCAGTCGGGACGTCTACAATGAGCAGTTCTTC
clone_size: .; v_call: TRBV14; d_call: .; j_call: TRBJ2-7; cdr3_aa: CASSQSGGGFYEQYF; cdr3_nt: TGTGCCAGCAGCCAGAGCGGTGGGGGCTTCTACGAGCAGTACTTC
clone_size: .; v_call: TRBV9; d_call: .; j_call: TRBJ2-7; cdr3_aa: CASSLSFGTSTYEQYF; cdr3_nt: TGTGCCAGCAGCCTCTCGTTTGGGACATCTACCTACGAGCAGTACTTC
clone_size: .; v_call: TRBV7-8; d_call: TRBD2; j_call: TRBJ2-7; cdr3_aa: CASSSQIAGAYEQYF; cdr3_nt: TGTGCCAGCAGCTCCCAAATAGCGGGGGCCTACGAGCAGTACTTC
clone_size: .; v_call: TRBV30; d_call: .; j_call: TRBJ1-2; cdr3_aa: CAWSRQATYGYTF; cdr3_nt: TGTGCCTGGAGCAGGCAGGCTACCTATGGCTACACCTTC
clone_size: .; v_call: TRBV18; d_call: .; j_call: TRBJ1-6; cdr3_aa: CASSAGSQHLHF; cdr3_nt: TGTGCCAGCTCCGCAGGATCGCAGCACCTCCACTTT
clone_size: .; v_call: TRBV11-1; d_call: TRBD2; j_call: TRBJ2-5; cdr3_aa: CASSRAGSGTQETQYF; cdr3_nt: TGTGCCAGCAGCCGCGCGGGGAGCGGGACCCAAGAGACCCAGTACTTC
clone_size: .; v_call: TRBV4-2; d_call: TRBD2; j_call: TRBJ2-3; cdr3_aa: CVSSQVALLAGGGSDTQYF; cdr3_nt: TGTGTCAGCAGCCAAGTTGCCCTTTTAGCGGGAGGGGGGTCAGATACGCAGTATTTT
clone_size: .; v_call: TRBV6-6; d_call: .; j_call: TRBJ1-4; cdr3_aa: CASSSDSATNEKLFF; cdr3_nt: TGTGCCAGCAGTTCGGACAGTGCAACTAATGAAAAACTGTTTTTT
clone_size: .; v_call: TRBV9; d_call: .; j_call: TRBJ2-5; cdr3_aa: CASSPVGKEETQYF; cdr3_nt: TGTGCCAGCAGCCCCGTCGGGAAAGAAGAGACCCAGTACTTC
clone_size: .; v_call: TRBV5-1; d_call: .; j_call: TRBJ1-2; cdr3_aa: CASSQDSNHGYTF; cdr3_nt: TGCGCCAGCAGCCAGGACAGTAACCATGGCTACACCTTC
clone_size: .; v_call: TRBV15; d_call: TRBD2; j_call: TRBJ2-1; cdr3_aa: CATSSPAGGYNEQFF; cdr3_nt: TGTGCCACCAGCAGTCCGGCGGGAGGGTACAATGAGCAGTTCTTC
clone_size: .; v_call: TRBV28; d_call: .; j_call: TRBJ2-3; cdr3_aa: CATCEKPGTFQFF; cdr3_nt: TGTGCCACCTGCGAAAAGCCCGGGACTTTCCAGTTTTTT
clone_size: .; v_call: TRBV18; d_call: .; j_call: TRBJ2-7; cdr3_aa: CASSPPTGTSQQYF; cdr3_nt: TGTGCCAGCTCACCACCCACCGGGACCAGCCAGCAGTACTTC
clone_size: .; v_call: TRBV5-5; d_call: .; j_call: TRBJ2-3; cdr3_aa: CASNLYSADTQYF; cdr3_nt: TGTGCCAGCAACCTCTATTCGGCAGATACGCAGTATTTT
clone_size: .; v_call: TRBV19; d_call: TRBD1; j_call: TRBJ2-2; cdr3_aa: CASSLTGVGTGELFF; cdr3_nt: TGTGCCAGTAGCCTCACAGGGGTCGGCACCGGGGAGCTGTTTTTT
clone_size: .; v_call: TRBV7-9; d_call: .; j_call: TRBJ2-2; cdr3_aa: CASSLTSGELFF; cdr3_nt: TGTGCCAGCAGCTTGACTAGCGGGGAGCTGTTTTTT
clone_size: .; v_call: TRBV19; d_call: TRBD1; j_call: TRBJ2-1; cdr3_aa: CASSIGRGPGEQFF; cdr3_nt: TGTGCCAGTAGTATCGGCAGGGGGCCCGGTGAGCAGTTCTTC
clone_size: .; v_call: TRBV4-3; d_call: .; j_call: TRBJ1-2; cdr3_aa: CASSPRDTANYGYTF; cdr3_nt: TGCGCCAGCAGCCCAAGGGACACCGCTAACTATGGCTACACCTTC
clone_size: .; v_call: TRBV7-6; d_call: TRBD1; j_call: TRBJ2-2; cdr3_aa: CASSDRTGANTGELFF; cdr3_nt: TGTGCCAGCAGCGACCGGACAGGGGCGAACACCGGGGAGCTGTTTTTT
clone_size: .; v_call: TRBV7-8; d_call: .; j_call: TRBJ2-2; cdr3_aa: CASSPQGTGELFF; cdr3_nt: TGTGCCAGCAGCCCCCAGGGGACCGGGGAGCTGTTTTTT
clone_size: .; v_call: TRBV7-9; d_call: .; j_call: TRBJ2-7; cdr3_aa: CASSETTDEQYF; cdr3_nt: TGTGCCAGCAGCGAAACGACGGACGAGCAGTACTTC
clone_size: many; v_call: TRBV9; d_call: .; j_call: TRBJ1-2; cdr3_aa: CASSRGGNYGYTF; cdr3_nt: TGTGCCAGCAGTAGGGGAGGAAACTATGGCTACACCTTC
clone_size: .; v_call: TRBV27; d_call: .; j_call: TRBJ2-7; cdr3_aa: CASSSGTLLYEQYF; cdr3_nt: TGTGCCAGCAGTTCCGGGACACTCCTCTACGAGCAGTACTTC
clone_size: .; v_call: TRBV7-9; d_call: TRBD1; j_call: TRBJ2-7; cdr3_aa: CASSLVDRGNYEQYF; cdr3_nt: TGTGCCAGCAGCTTAGTGGACAGGGGCAACTACGAGCAGTACTTC
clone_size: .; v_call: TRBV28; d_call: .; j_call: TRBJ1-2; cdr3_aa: CASSITGTLIYGYTF; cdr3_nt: TGTGCCAGCAGTATCACCGGGACCCTCATATATGGCTACACCTTC
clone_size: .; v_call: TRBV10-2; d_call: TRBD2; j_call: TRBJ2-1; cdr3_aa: CASMRGLAGAGRIF; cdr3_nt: TGCGCCAGCATGAGGGGACTAGCGGGAGCAGGGCGGATCTTC
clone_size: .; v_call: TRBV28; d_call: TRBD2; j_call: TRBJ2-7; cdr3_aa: CASSHTGTSGSFLAYEQYF; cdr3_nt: TGTGCCAGCAGTCACACCGGGACTAGCGGGAGTTTTTTGGCCTACGAGCAGTACTTC
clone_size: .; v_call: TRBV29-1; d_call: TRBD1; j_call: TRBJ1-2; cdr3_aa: CSVGMGRGRDGYTF; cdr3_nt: TGCAGCGTTGGAATGGGCAGGGGGAGGGATGGCTACACCTTC
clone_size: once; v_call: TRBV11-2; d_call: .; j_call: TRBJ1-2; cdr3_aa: CASSPAIYGYTF; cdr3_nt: TGTGCCAGCAGCCCCGCCATCTATGGCTACACCTTC
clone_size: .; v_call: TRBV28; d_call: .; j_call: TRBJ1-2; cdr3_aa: CASSKGRDYGYTF; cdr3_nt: TGTGCCAGCAGTAAGGGACGTGACTATGGCTACACCTTC
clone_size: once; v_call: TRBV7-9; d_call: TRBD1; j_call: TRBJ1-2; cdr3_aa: CASSLDRGHGDGYTF; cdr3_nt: TGTGCCAGCAGCTTAGACAGGGGGCACGGTGATGGCTACACCTTC
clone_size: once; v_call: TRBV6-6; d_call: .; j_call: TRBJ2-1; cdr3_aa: CASTLFLGYEQFF; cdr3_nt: TGTGCCAGCACCCTCTTCCTTGGGTATGAGCAGTTCTTC
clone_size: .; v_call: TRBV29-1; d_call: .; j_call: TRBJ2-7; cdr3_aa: CSVEDGRSAYEQYF; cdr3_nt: TGCAGCGTTGAAGATGGCCGGAGCGCCTACGAGCAGTACTTC
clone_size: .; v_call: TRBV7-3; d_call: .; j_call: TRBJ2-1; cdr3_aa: CASRFPSGSSYNEQFF; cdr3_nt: TGTGCCAGCAGGTTCCCGTCCGGAAGCTCCTACAATGAGCAGTTCTTC
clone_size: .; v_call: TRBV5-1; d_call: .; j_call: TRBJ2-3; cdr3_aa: CASGLDSLVDTDTQYF; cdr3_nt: TGCGCCAGCGGCCTGGACAGCCTAGTAGACACAGATACGCAGTATTTT
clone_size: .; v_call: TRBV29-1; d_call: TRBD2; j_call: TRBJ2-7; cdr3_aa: CSVVLGRGDPYEQYF; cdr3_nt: TGCAGCGTTGTCCTCGGGAGGGGGGACCCCTACGAGCAGTACTTC
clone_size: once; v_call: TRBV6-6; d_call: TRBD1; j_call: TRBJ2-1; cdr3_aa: CASSQPQTGNNEQFF; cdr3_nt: TGTGCCAGCAGCCAACCTCAGACAGGGAACAATGAGCAGTTCTTC
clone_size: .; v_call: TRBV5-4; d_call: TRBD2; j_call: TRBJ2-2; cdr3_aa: CASSLPSGRNTGELFF; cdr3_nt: TGTGCCAGCAGCCTACCTAGCGGGAGAAACACCGGGGAGCTGTTTTTT
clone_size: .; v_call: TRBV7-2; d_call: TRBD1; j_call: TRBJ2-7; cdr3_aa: CASSLADRGRAGRVRHYEQYF; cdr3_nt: TGTGCCAGCAGCTTAGCGGACAGGGGAAGAGCGGGGAGGGTTCGGCACTACGAGCAGTACTTC
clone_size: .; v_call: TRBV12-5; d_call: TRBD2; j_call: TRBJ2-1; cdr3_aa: CASGFSGGTDNEQFF; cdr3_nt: TGTGCTAGTGGTTTTAGCGGGGGCACCGACAATGAGCAGTTCTTC
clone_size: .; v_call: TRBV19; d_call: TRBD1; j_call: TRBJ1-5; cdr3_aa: CASRTGTGIQPQHF; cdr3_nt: TGTGCCAGTAGGACCGGGACAGGGATTCAGCCCCAGCATTTT
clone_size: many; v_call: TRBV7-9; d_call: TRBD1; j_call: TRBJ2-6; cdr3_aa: CASSATGASSGANVLTF; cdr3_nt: TGTGCCAGCAGCGCGACAGGGGCCTCCTCTGGGGCCAACGTCCTGACTTTC
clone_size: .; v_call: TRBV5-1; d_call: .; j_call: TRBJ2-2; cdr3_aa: CASSLAGAAATGELFF; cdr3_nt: TGCGCCAGCAGCTTGGCGGGGGCAGCAGCCACCGGGGAGCTGTTTTTT
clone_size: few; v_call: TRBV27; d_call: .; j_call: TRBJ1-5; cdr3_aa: CASSTTLRDQPQHF; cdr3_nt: TGTGCCAGCAGTACTACCCTCAGGGATCAGCCCCAGCATTTT
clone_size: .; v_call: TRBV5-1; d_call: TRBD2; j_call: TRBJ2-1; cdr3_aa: CASSLASGHNEQFF; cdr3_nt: TGCGCCAGCAGCTTGGCTAGCGGCCACAATGAGCAGTTCTTC
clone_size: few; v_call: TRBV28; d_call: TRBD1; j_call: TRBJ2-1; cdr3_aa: CASRDRASYNEQFF; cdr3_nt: TGTGCCAGCAGGGACAGGGCCTCCTACAATGAGCAGTTCTTC
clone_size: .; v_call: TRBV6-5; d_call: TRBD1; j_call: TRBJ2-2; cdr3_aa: CASRKTGLNTGELFF; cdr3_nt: TGTGCCAGCAGAAAGACAGGGCTTAACACCGGGGAGCTGTTTTTT
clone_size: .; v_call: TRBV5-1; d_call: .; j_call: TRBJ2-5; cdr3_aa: CASSLGSGGETQYF; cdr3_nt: TGCGCCAGCAGCTTGGGGTCGGGCGGGGAGACCCAGTACTTC
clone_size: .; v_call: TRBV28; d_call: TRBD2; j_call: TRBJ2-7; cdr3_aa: CASSRLAGVFEQYF; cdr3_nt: TGTGCCAGCAGCCGACTAGCGGGAGTCTTCGAGCAGTACTTC
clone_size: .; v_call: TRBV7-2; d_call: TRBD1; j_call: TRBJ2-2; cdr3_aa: CASSPTRTGVGFTGELFF; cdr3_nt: TGTGCCAGCAGCCCCACGCGGACAGGGGTCGGTTTCACCGGGGAGCTGTTTTTT
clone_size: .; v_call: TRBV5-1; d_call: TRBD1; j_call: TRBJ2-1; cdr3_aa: CASSPRTGGDNEQFF; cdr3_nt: TGCGCCAGCAGCCCACGGACAGGGGGGGACAATGAGCAGTTCTTC
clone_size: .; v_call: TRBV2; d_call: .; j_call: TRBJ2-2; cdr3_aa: CASSTPGSDTGELFF; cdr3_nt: TGTGCCAGCAGTACCCCGGGATCGGACACCGGGGAGCTGTTTTTT